The subject of this entry is one TCR beta chain. Its antigen remains unidentified. No clone much larger than this one lies a single base away; base qualities are absent. The data belong to a study of blood T cells in healthy people across ages (dated by TCRdb to the mid-2010s). A note on the overall study: In model experiments, template switching captured about one uniquely barcoded TCR beta cDNA molecule for every two T cells. To track age-related changes in TCR beta repertoire diversity, the study relied on deep sequencing normalized with unique cDNA molecular identifiers. The donors were divided into four age groups: young (average around 15 years), middle-aged (about 40), aged (around 59) and long-lived (roughly 86). To avoid experimental bias, donors of different ages were distributed randomly across sequencing lanes. Using the same blood draw, the study looked at two additional independent replicas of 1 million unique cDNA reads for two donors, one aged 18 to 30 and the other aged 80 or older. Broad study findings and their caveats: The long-lived group showed more naive CD4+ T cells, fewer expanded clones and increased TCR diversity than the aged group, suggesting age selection. A strong correlation was found between observed TCR beta diversity and the percentage of naive T cells measured by flow cytometry. Because donor CMV infection status was unknown, age-related changes in expanded clonotypes were potentially confounded. Conclusive comparison of naive and antigen-experienced compartments was prevented by the profiling of bulk unsorted PBMCs. Observed TCR beta diversity per million T cells fell roughly linearly with age, and a significant reduction was already apparent by age about 43. Estimates of total diversity based on one million sequenced T cells were regarded as lower bounds and as underestimates.

Donors were 40 or so systemically healthy Caucasian individuals from Russia aged roughly 6 to 90 years. Ten milliliters of peripheral blood were drawn from each donor into EDTA-treated Vacutainer tubes. Ficoll-Paque density-gradient centrifugation was used to isolate PBMCs, with at least 7 million obtained per sample. Trizol reagent was used to extract total RNA from PBMCs, with at least 5 micrograms per sample. For every donor, an aliquot of PBMCs went through flow cytometry to measure the percentages of naive CD45RAhigh/CD27high T cells. Libraries were built with 5' RACE. Sequencing instrument: Illumina HiSeq 2500. A second PCR of about 7 to 12 cycles was performed with a sample-barcoded 5' primer and a J-beta primer mix. A template-switch 5' adaptor carrying 12 random nucleotides introduced a unique molecular identifier onto each TCR beta cDNA molecule. At least 2.5 million CDR3-containing paired-end reads were obtained from each sample. First-strand cDNA was synthesized from all RNA with the Mint cDNA synthesis kit, primed by a TRBC-specific oligonucleotide. Following uracil-DNA glycosylase treatment, all cDNA underwent a first 18-cycle PCR with the universal primers M1SS and BC2_uni_R. In the original analysis: Each sample was normalized by randomly selecting 1 million high-quality reads, each carrying a distinct molecular identifier. Reads with shared molecular identifiers were discarded instead of being binned into consensus sequences. MiTCR, with a Q25 quality threshold and the strictest error-elimination algorithm, was used for CDR3 identification, clonotype clustering and error correction. A nonparametric unseen species model with Euler transformation was used to estimate a lower bound on total TCR beta diversity. The public reads were reprocessed in TCRdb via fastp at Q25 and MiXCR, keeping in-frame beta chains. Rows are unified per CDR3 protein, each entry keeping the most common DNA and genes. TCRdb, not the authors, supplied the V and J calls. In this sample the table shows some 640,000 distinct CDR3 sequences, about half of which occur a single time. The ten largest make up 30% to 40% of the sample.

The sequenced sample was blood. This TCR was sampled from a woman aged 60-75 years in good health.

The nucleotide sequence is TGTGCCAGCAGCTGGACAGGGTTGAGTGAAAAACTGTTTTTT. Its protein product is CASSWTGLSEKLFF. The chain couples TRBV7-9 to TRBJ1-4, and 8 junctional nucleotides match TRBD1. The CDR1 and CDR2 encoded by the germline V gene (reference sequence) are SEHNR and FQNEAQ. Reading from cysteine to phenylalanine, the CDR3 counts 14 amino acids. Only the CDR3 DNA is retained, 42 bases long and in frame from the first base. Compared with germline, V lacks 4 bases and J lacks 7 bases; bases without a gene match: 5.